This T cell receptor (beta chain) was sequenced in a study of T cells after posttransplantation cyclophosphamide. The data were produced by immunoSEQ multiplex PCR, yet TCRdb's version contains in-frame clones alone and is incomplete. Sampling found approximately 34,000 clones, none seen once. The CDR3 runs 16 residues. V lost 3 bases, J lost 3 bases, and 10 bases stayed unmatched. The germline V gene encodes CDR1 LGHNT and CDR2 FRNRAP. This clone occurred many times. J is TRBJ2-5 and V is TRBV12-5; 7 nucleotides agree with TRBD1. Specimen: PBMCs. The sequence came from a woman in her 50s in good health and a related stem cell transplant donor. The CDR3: CASGLGTASPEETQYF. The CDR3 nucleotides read TGTGCTAGTGGTTTAGGGACAGCTAGCCCTGAAGAGACCCAGTACTTC.